This is a list of T cell receptor beta chains from one sample in a study of blood T cell repertoires in COVID-19. The data were produced by immunoSEQ multiplex PCR, yet TCRdb's version contains in-frame clones alone and is incomplete. The sample records around 210,000 clones, 85% being singletons. The sample comprised peripheral blood. All receptors come from a man in his fifties with COVID-19, enrolled during active disease. Each CDR3 is given with its conserved first and last residue. Each record gives: D gene, V gene, J gene, clone size, CDR3 protein, CDR3 DNA. The D gene is left open where the match is weak. A clone size is listed for some rows: how often the clone was seen (once, few, many), or a class if it is expanded.

d_call: TRBD2; v_call: TRBV24-1; j_call: TRBJ2-2; clone_size: NA; cdr3_aa: CATSAGRGTGELFF; cdr3_nt: TGTGCCACCAGTGCGGGGAGGGGAACCGGGGAGCTGTTTTTT
d_call: NA; v_call: TRBV5-1; j_call: TRBJ2-3; clone_size: NA; cdr3_aa: CASSLEWGADTQYF; cdr3_nt: TGCGCCAGCAGCTTGGAATGGGGCGCAGATACGCAGTATTTT
d_call: TRBD1; v_call: TRBV5-4; j_call: TRBJ1-2; clone_size: few; cdr3_aa: CASSTDRADGYTF; cdr3_nt: TGTGCCAGCAGCACGGACAGGGCCGATGGCTACACCTTC
d_call: NA; v_call: TRBV24-1; j_call: TRBJ1-2; clone_size: NA; cdr3_aa: CATRTPGEGYTF; cdr3_nt: TGTGCCACACGAACTCCAGGGGAAGGCTACACCTTC
d_call: NA; v_call: TRBV7-6; j_call: TRBJ1-2; clone_size: NA; cdr3_aa: CASSSDSEGLRGGYTF; cdr3_nt: TGTGCCAGCAGCTCCGATTCGGAGGGGCTGAGAGGTGGCTACACCTTC
d_call: NA; v_call: TRBV28; j_call: TRBJ1-1; clone_size: NA; cdr3_aa: CASSSPPAGTEAFF; cdr3_nt: TGTGCCAGCAGTTCCCCCCCAGCGGGCACTGAAGCTTTCTTT
d_call: TRBD1; v_call: TRBV28; j_call: TRBJ1-6; clone_size: NA; cdr3_aa: CASSSTGGRSPLHF; cdr3_nt: TGTGCCAGCAGTTCGACAGGGGGTAGATCACCCCTCCACTTT
d_call: TRBD2; v_call: TRBV27; j_call: TRBJ2-1; clone_size: NA; cdr3_aa: CASSPRTSGSYNEQFF; cdr3_nt: TGTGCCAGCAGTCCCCGGACTAGCGGCTCCTACAATGAGCAGTTCTTC
d_call: TRBD1; v_call: TRBV30; j_call: TRBJ1-1; clone_size: NA; cdr3_aa: CAWSRFFEGAGTEAFF; cdr3_nt: TGTGCCTGGAGTCGCTTTTTCGAGGGGGCAGGAACTGAAGCTTTCTTT
d_call: NA; v_call: TRBV7-3; j_call: TRBJ2-1; clone_size: NA; cdr3_aa: CASSFGQGRKYNEQFF; cdr3_nt: TGTGCCAGCAGCTTCGGTCAGGGGCGAAAATACAATGAGCAGTTCTTC
d_call: TRBD2; v_call: TRBV5-1; j_call: TRBJ2-3; clone_size: NA; cdr3_aa: CASSLELAGPTQYF; cdr3_nt: TGCGCCAGCAGCTTGGAACTAGCGGGACCTACGCAGTATTTT
d_call: TRBD1; v_call: TRBV5-1; j_call: TRBJ1-1; clone_size: NA; cdr3_aa: CASSDGTGSKMNTEAFF; cdr3_nt: TGCGCCAGCAGCGACGGGACAGGGTCTAAGATGAACACTGAAGCTTTCTTT
d_call: TRBD1; v_call: TRBV9; j_call: TRBJ2-3; clone_size: NA; cdr3_aa: CASSELGQGATDTQYF; cdr3_nt: TGTGCCAGCAGCGAACTCGGACAGGGGGCAACAGATACGCAGTATTTT
d_call: TRBD2; v_call: TRBV29-1; j_call: TRBJ2-3; clone_size: NA; cdr3_aa: CSVLGLAGGRDTQYF; cdr3_nt: TGCAGCGTACTAGGACTAGCGGGGGGCCGGGATACGCAGTATTTT
d_call: TRBD1; v_call: TRBV19; j_call: TRBJ1-4; clone_size: NA; cdr3_aa: CASKQGAREKLFF; cdr3_nt: TGTGCCAGTAAACAGGGGGCGAGAGAAAAACTGTTTTTT
d_call: TRBD2; v_call: TRBV7-2; j_call: TRBJ2-2; clone_size: NA; cdr3_aa: CASSQTSGGAIGELFF; cdr3_nt: TGTGCCAGCAGCCAGACTAGCGGGGGGGCGATAGGGGAGCTGTTTTTT
d_call: NA; v_call: TRBV6-2/TRBV6-3; j_call: TRBJ2-5; clone_size: NA; cdr3_aa: CASSPSETQYF; cdr3_nt: TGTGCCAGCAGTCCCTCGGAGACCCAGTACTTC
d_call: NA; v_call: TRBV19; j_call: TRBJ1-4; clone_size: NA; cdr3_aa: CASSWGGEKLFF; cdr3_nt: TGTGCCAGTAGTTGGGGAGGCGAAAAACTGTTTTTT
d_call: TRBD1; v_call: TRBV15; j_call: TRBJ2-7; clone_size: few; cdr3_aa: CATSLGQGRSYEQYF; cdr3_nt: TGTGCCACCAGCTTGGGACAGGGCCGTTCCTACGAGCAGTACTTC
d_call: TRBD2; v_call: TRBV4-2; j_call: TRBJ2-5; clone_size: few; cdr3_aa: CASSQEVSGGVKTQYF; cdr3_nt: TGTGCCAGCAGCCAAGAGGTTAGCGGGGGGGTCAAGACCCAGTACTTC
d_call: TRBD2; v_call: TRBV11-3; j_call: TRBJ2-1; clone_size: NA; cdr3_aa: CASSPGLASNEQFF; cdr3_nt: TGTGCCAGCAGCCCAGGACTAGCGAGCAATGAGCAGTTCTTC
d_call: NA; v_call: TRBV6-5; j_call: TRBJ1-3; clone_size: NA; cdr3_aa: CASIKGGSGNTIYF; cdr3_nt: TGTGCCAGCATTAAAGGGGGTTCTGGAAACACCATATATTTT
d_call: TRBD2; v_call: TRBV18; j_call: TRBJ2-3; clone_size: NA; cdr3_aa: CASSPPTSGTNADTQYF; cdr3_nt: TGTGCCAGCTCACCCCCAACTAGCGGGACCAACGCAGATACGCAGTATTTT
d_call: NA; v_call: TRBV28; j_call: TRBJ1-5; clone_size: NA; cdr3_aa: CASLQRGNQPQHF; cdr3_nt: TGTGCCAGCTTACAGAGGGGCAATCAGCCCCAGCATTTT
d_call: TRBD1; v_call: TRBV27; j_call: TRBJ1-5; clone_size: NA; cdr3_aa: CASGWGRGQHSNQPQHF; cdr3_nt: TGTGCCAGTGGGTGGGGCAGGGGGCAACATAGCAATCAGCCCCAGCATTTT
d_call: NA; v_call: TRBV19; j_call: TRBJ1-5; clone_size: few; cdr3_aa: CASSMIWQALGPQHF; cdr3_nt: TGTGCCAGTAGTATGATCTGGCAGGCCCTTGGGCCCCAGCATTTT
d_call: NA; v_call: TRBV12-3/TRBV12-4; j_call: TRBJ2-5; clone_size: NA; cdr3_aa: CASRDSGVETQYF; cdr3_nt: TGTGCCAGCAGGGACTCTGGTGTTGAGACCCAGTACTTC
d_call: NA; v_call: TRBV5-4; j_call: TRBJ2-7; clone_size: NA; cdr3_aa: CASSKAGHQYEQYF; cdr3_nt: TGTGCCAGCAGCAAAGCGGGACACCAATACGAGCAGTACTTC
d_call: TRBD1; v_call: TRBV9; j_call: TRBJ1-2; clone_size: NA; cdr3_aa: CASSVAATGDYGYTF; cdr3_nt: TGTGCCAGCAGCGTAGCTGCGACAGGGGACTATGGCTACACCTTC
d_call: NA; v_call: TRBV10-3; j_call: TRBJ1-1; clone_size: NA; cdr3_aa: CAISAGGNTEAFF; cdr3_nt: TGTGCCATCAGTGCCGGGGGAAACACTGAAGCTTTCTTT
d_call: NA; v_call: TRBV29-1; j_call: TRBJ2-5; clone_size: NA; cdr3_aa: CSTRDTPQETQYF; cdr3_nt: TGCAGCACCAGGGACACTCCACAAGAGACCCAGTACTTC
d_call: TRBD2; v_call: TRBV7-2; j_call: TRBJ2-5; clone_size: NA; cdr3_aa: CASSLDGLAGIVYQETQYF; cdr3_nt: TGTGCCAGCAGCTTAGACGGACTAGCGGGAATAGTGTACCAAGAGACCCAGTACTTC
d_call: NA; v_call: TRBV10-2; j_call: TRBJ2-7; clone_size: NA; cdr3_aa: CASSGGGLEQYF; cdr3_nt: TGCGCCAGCAGTGGGGGGGGCCTGGAGCAGTACTTC
d_call: TRBD2; v_call: TRBV7-2; j_call: TRBJ2-3; clone_size: NA; cdr3_aa: CASSLAESGLAGIDTQYF; cdr3_nt: TGTGCCAGCAGCTTAGCTGAGTCGGGACTAGCGGGGATAGATACGCAGTATTTT